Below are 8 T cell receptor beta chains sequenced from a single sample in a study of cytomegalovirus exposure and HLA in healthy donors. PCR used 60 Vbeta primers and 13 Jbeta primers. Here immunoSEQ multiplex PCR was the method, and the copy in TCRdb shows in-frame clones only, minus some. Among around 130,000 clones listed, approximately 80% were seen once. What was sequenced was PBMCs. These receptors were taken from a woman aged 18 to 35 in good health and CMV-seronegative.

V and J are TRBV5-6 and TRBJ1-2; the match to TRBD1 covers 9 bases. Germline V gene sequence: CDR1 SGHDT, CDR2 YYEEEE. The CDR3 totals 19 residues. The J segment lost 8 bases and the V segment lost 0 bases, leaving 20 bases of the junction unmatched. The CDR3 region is CASSLDGGTGILSTGGYTF. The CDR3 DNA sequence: TGTGCCAGCAGCTTGGACGGAGGGACAGGGATATTGTCCACGGGAGGCTACACCTTC.

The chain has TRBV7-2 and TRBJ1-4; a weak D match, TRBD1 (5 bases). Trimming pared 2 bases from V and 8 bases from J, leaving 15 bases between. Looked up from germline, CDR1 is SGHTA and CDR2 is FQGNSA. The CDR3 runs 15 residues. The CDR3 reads CASSLRGGTAEKLFF. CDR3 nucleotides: TGTGCCAGCAGCTTAAGGGGCGGGACTGCCGAAAAACTGTTTTTT.

CDR3 bases: TGTGCCAGCAGTTCATCCGGGACAGCAAAGACCGGGGAGCTGTTTTTT. This codes for CASSSSGTAKTGELFF. The rearrangement links TRBV27 to TRBJ2-2; 7 bases are shared with TRBD1. The CDR3 totals 16 residues. Germline assignment: CDR1 MNHEY and CDR2 SMNVEV (reference sequence). V trimming: 4 bases; J trimming: 5 bases; junction bases outside the gene matches: 10.

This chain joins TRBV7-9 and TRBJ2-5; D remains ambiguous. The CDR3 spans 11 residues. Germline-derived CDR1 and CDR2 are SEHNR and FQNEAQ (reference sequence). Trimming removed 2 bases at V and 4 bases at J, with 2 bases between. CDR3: CASSLLETQYF. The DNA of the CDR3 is TGTGCCAGCAGCTTACTAGAGACCCAGTACTTC.

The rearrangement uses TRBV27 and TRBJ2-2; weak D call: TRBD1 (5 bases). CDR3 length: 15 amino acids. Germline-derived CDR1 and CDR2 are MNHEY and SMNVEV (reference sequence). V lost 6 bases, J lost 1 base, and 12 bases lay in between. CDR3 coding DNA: TGTGCCAGCAGCTCCTTCGGACAGAACACCGGGGAGCTGTTTTTT. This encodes CASSSFGQNTGELFF.

CDR3 bases: TGTGCCGGAGGACAGTCCTACGAGCAGTACTTC. Translating gives CAGGQSYEQYF. This rearrangement joins TRBV2 to TRBJ2-7; a weak D match, TRBD1 (6 bases). Germline V gene data show CDR1 as SNHLY and CDR2 as FYNNEI. The V and J ends lost 11 bases and 1 base respectively, with 9 bases between them. This CDR3 contains 11 residues.

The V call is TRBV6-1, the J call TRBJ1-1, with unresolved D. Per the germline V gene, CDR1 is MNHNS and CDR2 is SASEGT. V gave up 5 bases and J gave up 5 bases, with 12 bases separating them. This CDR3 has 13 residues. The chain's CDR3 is CASSLGRRTEAFF. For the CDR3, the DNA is TGTGCCAGCAGTTTAGGGAGGAGGACTGAAGCTTTCTTT.

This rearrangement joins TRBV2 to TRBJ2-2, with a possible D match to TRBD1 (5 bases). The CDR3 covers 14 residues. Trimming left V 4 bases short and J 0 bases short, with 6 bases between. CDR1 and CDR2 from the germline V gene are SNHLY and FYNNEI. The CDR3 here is CASSGQSNTGELFF. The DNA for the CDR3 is TGTGCCAGCAGTGGACAGTCGAACACCGGGGAGCTGTTTTTT. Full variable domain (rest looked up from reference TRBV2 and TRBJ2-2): EPEVTQTPSHQVTQMGQEVILRCVPISNHLYFYWYRQILGQKVEFLVSFYNNEISEKSEIFDDQFSVERPDGSNFTLKIRSTKLEDSAMYFCASSGQSNTGELFFGEGSRLTVL.